The next 6 T cell receptor beta chains were all read from a single sample in a study of shared clonotypes between healthy human individuals. Using immunoSEQ multiplex PCR, the repertoire was profiled, and TCRdb retains in-frame clones only, with some absent. The table lists 550,000 to 800,000 clones, approximately 74% of them singletons, with under 2% in the top ten. Sequences were obtained from memory CD4+ T cells sorted from blood. This sample's subset: CD45RA-negative fraction. These receptor sequences come from a woman aged 25 to 39 in good health.

The V and J genes are TRBV28 and TRBJ2-1; the match to TRBD2 covers 8 bases. The CDR3 consists of 15 residues. The germline CDR1 and CDR2 sequences are MDHEN and SYDVKM. With V trimmed by 4 bases and J by 4 bases, 6 bases remained unmatched. CDR3 residues: CASSSVSSGYNEQFF. Here the CDR3 DNA reads TGTGCCAGCAGTTCCGTTTCTAGCGGGTACAATGAGCAGTTCTTC.

The count of this clone is one. Written as DNA, the CDR3 is TGTGCCAGCAGCTTAGGAAACACCATATATTTT. Amino acid sequence: CASSLGNTIYF. V gene TRBV7-9 combines with J gene TRBJ1-3, with D uncertain. Germline V gene sequence: CDR1 SEHNR, CDR2 FQNEAQ (reference sequence). This CDR3 comprises 11 residues. V lost 1 base to trimming and J lost 5 bases, with 0 bases between them.

This clone has more than one count but fewer than ten. This chain connects TRBV5-5 to TRBJ2-7, with D hard to call. Germline CDR1 reads SGHKS; CDR2 reads YYEKEE (reference sequence). With 4 bases removed from V and 4 bases from J, the gap between germline ends came to 15 bases. The CDR3 is made up of 14 amino acids. The CDR3 sequence: CASSPTDDGYEQYF. DNA of the CDR3: TGTGCCAGCAGCCCTACTGATGATGGGTACGAGCAGTACTTC.

The chain is built from TRBV6-1 and TRBJ1-1; no reliable D call. Trimming left V 2 bases short and J 4 bases short, with 23 bases between. CDR3 length: 18 residues. Germline V lookup: CDR1 MNHNS, CDR2 SASEGT. The CDR3 loop reads CASSEFGSQVRRTTEAFF. The CDR3 DNA follows: TGTGCCAGCAGTGAATTTGGGTCGCAGGTTAGGAGAACCACTGAAGCTTTCTTT.

This chain connects TRBV5-1 to TRBJ2-5; maybe TRBD1 (6 bases). Matching the DNA end better, TRBJ2-7 makes the J call doubtful. The CDR3 is made up of 14 amino acids. The V gene's germline CDR1 is SGHRS and CDR2 YFSETQ. The CDR3 nucleotides are TGCGCCAGCAGGCGCCGGGACAACTCCTACGAGCAGTACTTC. The encoded protein is CASRRRDNSYEQYF.

Only a few counts were recorded for this clone. V gene TRBV18 combines with J gene TRBJ1-4; D ambiguous. The V and J ends lost 2 bases and 0 bases respectively, with 1 base between them. This CDR3 has 13 amino acids. Germline V gene data show CDR1 as KGHSH and CDR2 as LQKENI. CDR3: CASSPATNEKLFF. Here the CDR3 DNA reads TGTGCCAGCTCACCAGCAACTAATGAAAAACTGTTTTTT.